This T cell receptor beta chain was sequenced in a study of blood T cell repertoires in COVID-19. As for the study in general: In each case, the material was cDNA or gDNA derived from T cells, B-cell-depleted T cells, or PBMCs.

This CDR3 spans 16 amino acids. The V gene end was trimmed by 5 bases and the J gene end by 1 base; junction bases not matched to a gene: 2. CDR1 is KGHSH and CDR2 is LQKENI in the germline V gene. Libraries were prepared by immunoSEQ multiplex PCR; TCRdb keeps only in-frame clonotypes and omits some of them. The sample includes roughly 45,000 clones, over 85% of them seen just once. The sequenced sample consisted of peripheral blood. The chain recombines TRBV18 with TRBJ2-3, with 14 positions matching TRBD2. This TCR came from a man in his 70s with active COVID-19. The CDR3 protein is CASSSGLAGGTDTQYF. As DNA, the CDR3 is TGTGCCAGCTCATCGGGACTAGCGGGAGGCACAGATACGCAGTATTTT.